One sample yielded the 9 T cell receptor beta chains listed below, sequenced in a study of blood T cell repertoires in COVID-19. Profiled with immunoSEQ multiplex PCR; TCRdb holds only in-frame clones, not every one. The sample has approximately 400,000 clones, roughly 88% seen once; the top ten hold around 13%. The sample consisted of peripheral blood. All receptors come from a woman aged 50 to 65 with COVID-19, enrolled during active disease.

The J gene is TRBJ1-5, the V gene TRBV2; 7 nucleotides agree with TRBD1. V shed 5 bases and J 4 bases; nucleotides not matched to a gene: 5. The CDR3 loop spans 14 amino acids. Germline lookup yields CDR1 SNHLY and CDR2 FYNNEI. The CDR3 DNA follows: TGTGCCAGCAGTAGGACAGGTGGAAATCAGCCCCAGCATTTT. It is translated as CASSRTGGNQPQHF.

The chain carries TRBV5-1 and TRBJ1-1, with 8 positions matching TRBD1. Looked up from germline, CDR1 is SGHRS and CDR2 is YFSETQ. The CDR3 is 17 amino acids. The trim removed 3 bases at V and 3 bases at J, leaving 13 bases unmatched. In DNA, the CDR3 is TGCGCCAGCAGCTGGCCCCGGGACAGGACCGGCGACACTGAAGCTTTCTTT. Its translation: CASSWPRDRTGDTEAFF. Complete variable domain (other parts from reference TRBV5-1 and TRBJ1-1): KAGVTQTPRYLIKTRGQQVTLSCSPISGHRSVSWYQQTPGQGLQFLFEYFSETQRNKGNFPGRFSGRQFSNSRSEMNVSTLELGDSALYLCASSWPRDRTGDTEAFFGQGTRLTVV.

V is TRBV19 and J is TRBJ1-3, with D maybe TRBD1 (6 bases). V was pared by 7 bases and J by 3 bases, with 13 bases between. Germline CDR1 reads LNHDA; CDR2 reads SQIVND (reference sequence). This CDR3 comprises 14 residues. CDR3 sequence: CASTRPGDGNTIYF. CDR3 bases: TGTGCCAGTACCAGACCAGGGGATGGAAACACCATATATTTT.

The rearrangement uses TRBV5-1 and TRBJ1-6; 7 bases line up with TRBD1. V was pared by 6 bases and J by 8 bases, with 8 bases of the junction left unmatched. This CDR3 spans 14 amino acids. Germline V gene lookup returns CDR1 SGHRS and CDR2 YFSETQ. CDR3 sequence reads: CASTTGTVDSPLHF. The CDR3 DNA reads TGCGCCAGCACCACCGGGACAGTGGATTCACCCCTCCACTTT.

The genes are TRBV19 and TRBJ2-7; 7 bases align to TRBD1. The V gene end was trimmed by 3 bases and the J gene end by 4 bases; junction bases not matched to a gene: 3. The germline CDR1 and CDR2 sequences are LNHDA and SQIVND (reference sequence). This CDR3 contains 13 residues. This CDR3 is CASSIQTGYEQYF. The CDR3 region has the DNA TGTGCCAGTAGTATCCAGACAGGGTACGAGCAGTACTTC.

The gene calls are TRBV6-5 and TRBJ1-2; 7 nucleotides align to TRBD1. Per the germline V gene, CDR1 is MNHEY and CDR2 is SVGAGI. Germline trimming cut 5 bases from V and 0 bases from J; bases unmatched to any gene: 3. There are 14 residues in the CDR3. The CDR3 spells CASSRDSSNYGYTF. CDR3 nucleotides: TGTGCCAGCAGTAGGGACAGTTCTAACTATGGCTACACCTTC.

The CDR3 loop reads CASSNRDFATGELFF. CDR3 coding DNA: TGTGCCAGCAGCAACCGGGATTTTGCCACCGGGGAGCTGTTTTTT. This chain joins TRBV7-2 and TRBJ2-2, with D perhaps matching TRBD2 (5 bases). The germline V gene has CDR1 SGHTA and CDR2 FQGNSA. CDR3 length: 15 amino acids. V lost 5 bases and J lost 4, with 14 bases in between.

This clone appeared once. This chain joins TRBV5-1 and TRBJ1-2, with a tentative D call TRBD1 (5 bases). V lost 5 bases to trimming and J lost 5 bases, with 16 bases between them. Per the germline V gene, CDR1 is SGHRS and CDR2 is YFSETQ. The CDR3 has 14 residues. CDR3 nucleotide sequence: TGCGCCAGCAGACAGGACATCGTAGATTATGGCTACACCTTC. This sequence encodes CASRQDIVDYGYTF.

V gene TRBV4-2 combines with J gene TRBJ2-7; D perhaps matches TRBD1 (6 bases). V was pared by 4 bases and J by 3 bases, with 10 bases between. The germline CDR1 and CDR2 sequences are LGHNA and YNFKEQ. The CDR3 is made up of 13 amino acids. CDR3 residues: CASSPDRSYEQYF. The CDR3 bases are TGTGCCAGCAGCCCCGACAGGAGCTACGAGCAGTACTTC.